The 24 T cell receptor beta chains below come from one sample, sequenced in a study of blood T cell repertoires in COVID-19. Assay: immunoSEQ multiplex PCR; the TCRdb copy retains only in-frame clones and omits some. The data show some 270,000 clones, with about 89% seen just once and about 8.7% held by the top ten. The material sequenced was peripheral blood. Every receptor here comes from a man aged 40-55 years with active or convalescent COVID-19.

In its sample, this clone was seen once. The chain carries TRBV6-5 and TRBJ2-7, with 9 bases that match TRBD1. The ends lost 0 bases at V and 6 bases at J; junction bases unmatched: 9. Germline V gene lookup returns CDR1 MNHEY and CDR2 SVGAGI. The CDR3 has 16 amino acids. The CDR3, as DNA: TGTGCCAGCAGTTACTCGGAGAGACAGGGGGTCTCCGAGCAGTACTTC. It encodes CASSYSERQGVSEQYF.

The rearrangement joins TRBV30 to TRBJ1-1; TRBD1 is a possible D gene (5 bases). Germline V gene sequence: CDR1 GTSNPN, CDR2 SVGIG (reference sequence). CDR3 size: 15 residues. The ends were cut back, 2 bases at V and 0 bases at J, with 13 bases in the middle. CDR3: CAWSREGLMNTEAFF. The CDR3 nucleotides read TGTGCCTGGAGTCGGGAGGGACTGATGAACACTGAAGCTTTCTTT.

The chain combines TRBV6-5 with TRBJ2-7; D perhaps matches TRBD2 (6 bases). The germline V and J ends were trimmed by 4 bases and 5 bases, with 18 bases remaining between them. Germline V gene sequence: CDR1 MNHEY, CDR2 SVGAGI. The CDR3 is made up of 15 amino acids. The CDR3 DNA sequence: TGTGCCAGCAGTTCGCGGGACTCCCGGCCCCACGAGCAGTACTTC. It codes for CASSSRDSRPHEQYF.

The gene calls are TRBV5-1 and TRBJ1-4; no reliable D call. Looked up from germline, CDR1 is SGHRS and CDR2 is YFSETQ. This CDR3 is built from 14 residues. V lost 0 bases to trimming and J lost 11 bases, with 14 bases between them. The CDR3 coding sequence is TGCGCCAGCAGCTTGGGAGGTTTAGGCGGCAAACTGTTTTTT. It specifies CASSLGGLGGKLFF.

This clone occurred once. V is TRBV7-3 and J is TRBJ2-1, with 7 bases identical to TRBD1. Germline CDR1 SGHTA, CDR2 FQGTGA. Losses at the gene ends were 4 bases for V and 9 bases for J; bases not matched to a gene: 3. The CDR3 is 12 residues long. The CDR3 nucleotides are TGTGCCAGCAGCTCATCAGGGGGTGAGCAGTTCTTC. This encodes CASSSSGGEQFF.

J is TRBJ2-2 and V is TRBV5-1, with D perhaps matching TRBD1 (6 bases). Germline CDR1 reads SGHRS; CDR2 reads YFSETQ. Deletions cut 7 bases from V and 5 bases from J, with 9 bases between. This CDR3 has 12 amino acids. This CDR3 is CASFGQTGELFF. The CDR3 DNA is TGCGCCAGCTTCGGACAGACCGGGGAGCTGTTTTTT.

CDR3 in DNA: TGTGCCAGCAGCCCGCCTCGGGTTGCCTTCACTGAAGCTTTCTTT. Residues: CASSPPRVAFTEAFF. The rearrangement joins TRBV5-6 to TRBJ1-1; D gene uncertain. V gave up 4 bases and J gave up 4 bases, with 17 bases separating them. The length of the CDR3 is 15 residues. Germline V lookup: CDR1 SGHDT, CDR2 YYEEEE.

J is TRBJ1-1 and V is TRBV5-4, with D unresolved. V was cut by 7 bases and J by 4 bases, with 20 bases left in between. Germline CDR1 SGHNT, CDR2 YYREEE (reference sequence). The CDR3 consists of 15 residues. The DNA of the CDR3 is TGTGCCAGCGGATCAACGAGGGTTGGAGGCACTGAAGCTTTCTTT. Protein product: CASGSTRVGGTEAFF.

In this sample, this clone turned up a few times. The V call is TRBV10-3, the J call TRBJ1-6; D gene uncertain. The germline gives CDR1 ENHRY, CDR2 SYGVKD. Between the trimmed V and J ends, which lost 3 bases and 10 bases, there was a span of 13 bases. The CDR3 loop spans 14 amino acids. CDR3 DNA: TGTGCCATCAGTGATAGGTTAGCAGAGTCACCCCTCCACTTT. Translation gives CAISDRLAESPLHF.

This clone was counted only a few times. The V gene is TRBV30, the J gene TRBJ1-2, with no clear D. V lost 8 bases, J lost 8 bases, and 9 bases lay in between. CDR1 and CDR2 from the germline V gene are GTSNPN and SVGIG (reference sequence). The CDR3 totals 9 residues. CDR3 in DNA: TGTGCCCTGATTCGGGGCTACACCTTC. Protein product: CALIRGYTF.

This clone came up a few times. This chain uses TRBV4-1 with TRBJ1-5; D gene unclear. The CDR3 is made up of 13 amino acids. The germline gives CDR1 MGHRA, CDR2 YSYEKL. V shed 2 bases and J shed 9 bases, with 11 bases lying between them. The CDR3 nucleotides read TGCGCCAGCAGCCAAAGCCTCTCTGGGCCCCAGCATTTT. This encodes CASSQSLSGPQHF.

This chain joins TRBV19 and TRBJ1-1; TRBD1 might be the D (5 bases). This CDR3 comprises 13 residues. The germline CDR1 and CDR2 sequences are LNHDA and SQIVND (reference sequence). Trimming left V 4 bases short and J 8 bases short, with 14 bases between. CDR3 nucleotide sequence: TGTGCCAGTAGTAATTATCAGGGCGGAGAAGCTTTCTTT. It encodes CASSNYQGGEAFF.

This clone was counted once. The V gene is TRBV7-9, the J gene TRBJ2-1; 7 bases map to TRBD2. CDR1 SEHNR and CDR2 FQNEAQ come from the germline V gene (reference sequence). J gave up 4 bases and V 5 bases, and 8 bases lay outside the gene matches. CDR3 size: 15 residues. The CDR3 is CASSPGLVGYNEQFF. The CDR3 DNA reads as TGTGCCAGCAGCCCAGGACTAGTGGGGTACAATGAGCAGTTCTTC.

The chain couples TRBV10-3 to TRBJ2-5; TRBD2 is a possible D gene (6 bases). CDR3 length: 16 amino acids. Looked up from germline, CDR1 is ENHRY and CDR2 is SYGVKD. Trimming left V 0 bases short and J 6 bases short, with 17 bases between. The CDR3, as DNA: TGTGCCATCAGTGAGTCCGTACTTCCGGGGGTACAGACCCAGTACTTC. Protein: CAISESVLPGVQTQYF.

The gene calls are TRBV19 and TRBJ2-1; TRBD2 aligns across 10 bases. Per the germline V gene, CDR1 is LNHDA and CDR2 is SQIVND (reference sequence). Trimming took 4 bases from V and 0 from J; bases not matched to a gene: 12. The CDR3 spans 19 residues. This CDR3 reads CASSTFPGSGGGSYNEQFF. In DNA form, the CDR3 reads TGTGCCAGTAGTACCTTCCCGGGGAGCGGGGGGGGCTCCTACAATGAGCAGTTCTTC.

This sequence joins TRBV19 and TRBJ2-7, with D perhaps matching TRBD2 (5 bases). Germline lookup yields CDR1 LNHDA and CDR2 SQIVND (reference sequence). V lost 1 base and J lost 6, with 13 bases in between. There are 14 residues in the CDR3. CDR3: CASSIGGLSLEQYF. The CDR3 DNA follows: TGTGCCAGTAGTATAGGAGGACTCTCCCTCGAGCAGTACTTC. Supplemented by reference TRBV19 and TRBJ2-7, the full variable domain reads DGGITQSPKYLFRKEGQNVTLSCEQNLNHDAMYWYRQDPGQGLRLIYYSQIVNDFQKGDIAEGYSVSREKKESFPLTVTSAQKNPTAFYLCASSIGGLSLEQYFGPGTRLTVT.

The chain recombines TRBV27 with TRBJ2-7; TRBD1 is a possible D gene (5 bases). CDR1 is MNHEY, CDR2 SMNVEV, per germline (reference sequence). The CDR3 covers 14 residues. V lost 2 bases and J 6 bases, leaving 14 bases between the germline ends. The CDR3 nucleotides read TGTGCCAGCAGTTTAGTCCCAGGGATCATCGAGCAGTACTTC. Its protein is CASSLVPGIIEQYF.

The chain links TRBV25-1 to TRBJ1-1; D is ambiguous. The ends were cut back, 3 bases at V and 8 bases at J, with 13 bases in the middle. The CDR3 has 13 amino acids. The germline gives CDR1 MGHDK, CDR2 SYGVNS. The CDR3 loop is CASSDPRDSEAFF. Here the CDR3 DNA reads TGTGCCAGCAGTGACCCCAGAGATAGCGAAGCTTTCTTT.

The table lists this clone with a few counts. The gene calls are TRBV6-5 and TRBJ1-1; D is perhaps TRBD1 (5 bases). CDR1 is MNHEY and CDR2 is SVGAGI in the germline V gene. CDR3 length equals 14 residues. The ends were cut back, 4 bases at V and 2 bases at J, with 11 bases in the middle. This chain's CDR3 is CASSSGGTNTEAFF. The DNA for the CDR3 is TGTGCCAGCAGTTCTGGCGGGACCAACACTGAAGCTTTCTTT.

J is TRBJ1-1 and V is TRBV19, with a tentative D call TRBD1 (5 bases). V lost 6 bases, J lost 3 bases, and 14 bases lay in between. Germline V gives CDR1 LNHDA, CDR2 SQIVND (reference sequence). The CDR3 loop spans 14 amino acids. Written as DNA, the CDR3 is TGTGCCAGTAGGGGAGGGACCGACTACACTGAAGCTTTCTTT. This sequence encodes CASRGGTDYTEAFF. Complete variable domain (other parts from reference TRBV19 and TRBJ1-1): DGGITQSPKYLFRKEGQNVTLSCEQNLNHDAMYWYRQDPGQGLRLIYYSQIVNDFQKGDIAEGYSVSREKKESFPLTVTSAQKNPTAFYLCASRGGTDYTEAFFGQGTRLTVV.

The rearrangement links TRBV5-4 to TRBJ2-2; D is perhaps TRBD1 (6 bases). This CDR3 comprises 15 residues. The V end lost 4 bases, the J end lost 6 bases, and 16 bases lay between the germline ends. Germline lookup yields CDR1 SGHNT and CDR2 YYREEE (reference sequence). CDR3 region: CASSPSRWTAGELFF. Written as DNA, the CDR3 is TGTGCCAGCAGCCCGTCGAGATGGACAGCCGGGGAGCTGTTTTTT. Full variable domain (remainder filled in from reference TRBV5-4 and TRBJ2-2): ETGVTQSPTHLIKTRGQQVTLRCSSQSGHNTVSWYQQALGQGPQFIFQYYREEENGRGNFPPRFSGLQFPNYSSELNVNALELDDSALYLCASSPSRWTAGELFFGEGSRLTVL.

This rearrangement joins TRBV10-3 to TRBJ2-2; TRBD1 matches 9 bases. The CDR3 extends over 17 amino acids. CDR1 is ENHRY, CDR2 SYGVKD, per germline. Germline trimming cut 6 bases from V and 5 bases from J; bases unmatched to any gene: 13. The CDR3 loop reads CAIRPTGGREETGELFF. The CDR3 DNA reads TGTGCCATCAGGCCAACAGGGGGCCGAGAGGAAACCGGGGAGCTGTTTTTT.

The chain joins TRBV7-3 to TRBJ1-1, with no clear D. CDR1 is SGHTA and CDR2 is FQGTGA in the germline V gene. CDR3 length: 13 amino acids. Trimming shortened V by 0 bases and J by 3 bases, and 5 bases separated the two germline ends. The CDR3 protein is CASSLTSDTEAFF. For the CDR3, the DNA is TGTGCCAGCAGCTTAACTTCGGACACTGAAGCTTTCTTT.

This clone was counted many times. The V gene is TRBV24-1, the J gene TRBJ2-1; possibly TRBD2 for D (6 bases). CDR1 is KGHDR, CDR2 SFDVKD, per germline. This CDR3 spans 13 amino acids. V was cut by 8 bases and J by 9 bases, with 16 bases left in between. The CDR3 nucleotides are TGTGCCACCATGGGGCGGGGCGAGGCTGAGCAGTTCTTC. It translates to CATMGRGEAEQFF.